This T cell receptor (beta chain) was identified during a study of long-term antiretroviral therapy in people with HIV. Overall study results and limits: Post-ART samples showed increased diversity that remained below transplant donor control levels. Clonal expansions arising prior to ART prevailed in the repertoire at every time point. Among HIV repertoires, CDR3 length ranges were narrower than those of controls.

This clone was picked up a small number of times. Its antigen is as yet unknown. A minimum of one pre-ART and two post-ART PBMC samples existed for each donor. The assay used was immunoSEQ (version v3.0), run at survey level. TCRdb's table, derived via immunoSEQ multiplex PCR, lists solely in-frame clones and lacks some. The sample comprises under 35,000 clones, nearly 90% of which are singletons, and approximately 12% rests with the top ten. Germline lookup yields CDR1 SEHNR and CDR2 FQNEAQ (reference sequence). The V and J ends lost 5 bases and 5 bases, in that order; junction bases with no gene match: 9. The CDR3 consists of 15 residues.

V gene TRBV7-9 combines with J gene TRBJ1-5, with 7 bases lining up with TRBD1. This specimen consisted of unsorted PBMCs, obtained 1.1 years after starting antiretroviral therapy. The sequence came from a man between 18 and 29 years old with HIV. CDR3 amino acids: CASSRGPGGHQPQHF. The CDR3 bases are TGTGCCAGCAGCCGTGGGCCAGGGGGTCATCAGCCCCAGCATTTT.